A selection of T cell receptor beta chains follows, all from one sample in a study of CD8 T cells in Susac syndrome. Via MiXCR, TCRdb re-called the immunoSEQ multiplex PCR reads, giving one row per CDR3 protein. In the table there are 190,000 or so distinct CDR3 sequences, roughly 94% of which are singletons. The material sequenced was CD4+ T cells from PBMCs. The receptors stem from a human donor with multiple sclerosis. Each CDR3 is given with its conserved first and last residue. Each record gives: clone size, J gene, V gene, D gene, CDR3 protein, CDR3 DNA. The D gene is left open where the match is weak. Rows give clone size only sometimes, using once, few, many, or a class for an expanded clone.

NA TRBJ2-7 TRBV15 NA CATSRASGRSSYEQYF TGTGCCACCAGCAGAGCCTCGGGGCGAAGCTCCTACGAGCAGTACTTC
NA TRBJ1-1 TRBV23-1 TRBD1 CASSPPIEGAHAPPEAFF TGCGCCAGCAGTCCCCCCATCGAGGGGGCGCATGCCCCCCCTGAAGCTTTCTTT
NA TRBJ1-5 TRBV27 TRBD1 CASPPTADRAHSNQPQHF TGTGCCAGCCCACCAACGGCCGACAGGGCCCATAGCAATCAGCCCCAGCATTTT
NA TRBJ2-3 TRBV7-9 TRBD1 CASSLAGGSTQYF TGTGCCAGCAGCCTAGCAGGGGGCTCGACGCAGTATTTT
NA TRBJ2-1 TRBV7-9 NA CASSLAWGSYNEQFF TGTGCCAGCAGCTTAGCTTGGGGATCCTACAATGAGCAGTTCTTC
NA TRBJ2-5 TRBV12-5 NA CASGSGTGFQETQYF TGTGCTAGTGGTTCGGGGACGGGGTTCCAAGAGACCCAGTACTTC
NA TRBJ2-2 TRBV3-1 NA CASSPPQGDTGELFF TGTGCCAGCAGCCCGCCCCAGGGTGACACCGGGGAGCTGTTTTTT
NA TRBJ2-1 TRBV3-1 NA CASSRGPASIEQFF TGTGCCAGCAGCCGAGGACCCGCGTCCATTGAGCAGTTCTTC
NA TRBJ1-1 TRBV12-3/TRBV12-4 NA CASSLAPDRRFF TGTGCCAGCAGTTTAGCGCCAGATCGTCGATTCTTT
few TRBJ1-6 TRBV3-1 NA CASSAQFYNSPLHF TGTGCCAGCAGCGCACAGTTCTATAATTCACCCCTCCACTTT
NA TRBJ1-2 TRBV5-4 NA CASSWTGGSYGYTF TGTGCCAGCAGCTGGACTGGGGGTAGCTATGGCTACACCTTC
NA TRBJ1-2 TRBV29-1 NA CSGLAEGTNYGYTF TGCAGCGGCCTGGCGGAGGGGACCAACTATGGCTACACCTTC
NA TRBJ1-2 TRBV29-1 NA CSVEAEGYTF TGCAGCGTTGAGGCAGAAGGCTACACCTTC
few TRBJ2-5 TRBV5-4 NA CASSLEGSQETQYF TGTGCCAGCAGCTTGGAGGGGTCTCAAGAGACCCAGTACTTC
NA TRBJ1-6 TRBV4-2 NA CASSQGDRGNSPLHF TGTGCCAGCAGCCAAGGGGACCGTGGCAATTCACCCCTCCACTTT
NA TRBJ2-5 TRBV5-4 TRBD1 CASSLRQGQETQYF TGTGCCAGCAGCTTGAGACAGGGCCAAGAGACCCAGTACTTC